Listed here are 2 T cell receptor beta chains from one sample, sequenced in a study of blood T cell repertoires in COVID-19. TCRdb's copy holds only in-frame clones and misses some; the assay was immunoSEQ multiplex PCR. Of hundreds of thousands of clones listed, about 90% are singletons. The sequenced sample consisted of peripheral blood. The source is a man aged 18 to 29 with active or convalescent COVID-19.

CDR3 region: CASSPTGVNTEAFF. In DNA form, the CDR3 reads TGTGCCAGCAGCCCGACAGGAGTGAACACTGAAGCTTTCTTT. The chain combines TRBV27 with TRBJ1-1, with D possibly TRBD1 on 6 matching bases. CDR3 length: 14 residues. Germline-derived CDR1 and CDR2 are MNHEY and SMNVEV (reference sequence). Between the trimmed V and J ends, which lost 6 bases and 0 bases, there was a span of 11 bases.

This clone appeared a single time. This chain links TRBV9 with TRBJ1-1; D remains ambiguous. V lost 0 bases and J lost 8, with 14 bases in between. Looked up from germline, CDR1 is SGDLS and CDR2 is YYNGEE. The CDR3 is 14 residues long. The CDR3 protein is CASSVVGPKAEAFF. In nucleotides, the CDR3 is TGTGCCAGCAGCGTAGTTGGGCCTAAGGCGGAAGCTTTCTTT.